The next 7 T cell receptor beta chains were all read from a single sample in a study of Ad26.COV2.S vaccination and SARS-CoV-2 variants. Some clones are missing from TCRdb's copy, which holds only in-frame ones; the method was immunoSEQ multiplex PCR. The profile shows about 350,000 clones, 75% to 90% of them singletons. As to treatment: over 15 received Ad26.COV2.S at low or high dose, single or two shots; five or six received placebo; per-sample allocation not given. After the first vaccine or placebo injection, samples were drawn on day 63. The sequencing used peripheral blood, collected in a trial of Ad26.COV2.S vaccine versus placebo. These receptors all stem from a person aged 18-65 years who received the Ad26.COV2.S COVID-19 vaccine or a placebo.

This clone was detected only a few times. The gene calls are TRBV11-2 and TRBJ2-1; D remains unclear. The CDR3 has 15 amino acids. Germline V gene lookup returns CDR1 SGHAT and CDR2 FQNNGV. V lost 0 bases, J lost 5 bases, and 11 bases lay in between. The CDR3 sequence is CASSLDRISNNEQFF. For the CDR3, the DNA is TGTGCCAGCAGCTTAGATCGGATCAGCAACAATGAGCAGTTCTTC.

The chain links TRBV6-6 to TRBJ2-2; D may be TRBD1 (5 bases). In germline, CDR1 is MNHNY, CDR2 SVGAGI (reference sequence). V lost 4 bases and J lost 2, with 14 bases in between. The CDR3 is 16 residues long. The CDR3 protein is CASSSVDSFNTGELFF. The CDR3 DNA reads as TGTGCCAGCAGTTCCGTAGACAGCTTTAACACCGGGGAGCTGTTTTTT.

The chain employs TRBV10-3 and TRBJ2-7, with a possible D match to TRBD1 (6 bases). The CDR3 has 13 residues. The V gene lost 2 bases and the J gene lost 3 bases, with 8 bases spanning the gap. Germline assignment: CDR1 ENHRY and CDR2 SYGVKD. Written as DNA, the CDR3 is TGTGCCATCAGTGAGGAACAGGGCTACGAGCAGTACTTC. This gives the protein CAISEEQGYEQYF.

This clone has only one observation. V usage is TRBV7-9 and J usage is TRBJ1-2; 7 bases map to TRBD1. V shed 6 bases and J 5 bases; nucleotides not matched to a gene: 6. The CDR3 has 13 amino acids. The germline V gene has CDR1 SEHNR and CDR2 FQNEAQ (reference sequence). The CDR3 protein is CASSWGQSYGYTF. The CDR3 DNA sequence: TGTGCCAGCAGTTGGGGACAGTCGTATGGCTACACCTTC.

This sequence joins TRBV6-7 and TRBJ2-7; D is unresolved. TRBV6-7 is given ORF status, its function remaining uncertain. There are 14 residues in the CDR3. Trimming took 1 base from V and 3 from J, leaving 10 bases between them. CDR3 residues: CASSYYLSGYEQYF. CDR3 bases: TGTGCCAGCAGTTACTACCTGTCTGGCTACGAGCAGTACTTC.

This chain connects TRBV9 to TRBJ1-1, with no clear D. V was clipped by 4 bases and J by 8 bases, with 12 bases between them. CDR1 and CDR2 (germline): SGDLS, YYNGEE. This CDR3 has 12 amino acids. This chain's CDR3 is CASSPWVGEAFF. Here the CDR3 DNA reads TGTGCCAGCAGCCCCTGGGTGGGAGAAGCTTTCTTT.

About this clone: A junction boundary mismatches the germline segment, possibly from a read error. CDR3 coding DNA: TGTGCCAGTATACAATCCGGGATGGATAATCGGCCCCAGCATTTT. Translated, it gives CASIQSGMDNRPQHF. V usage is TRBV19 and J usage is TRBJ1-5; no clear D. Germline CDR1 reads LNHDA; CDR2 reads SQIVND (reference sequence). CDR3 length: 15 amino acids.